This TCR beta chain was sequenced during a study of blood T cell repertoires in COVID-19. Looked up from germline, CDR1 is SGHRS and CDR2 is YFSETQ. V shed 1 base and J 2 bases; nucleotides not matched to a gene: 5. The CDR3 extends over 15 amino acids. This table comes from immunoSEQ multiplex PCR, and its TCRdb copy is limited to in-frame clones, with some not included. The sample lists about 210,000 clones; about 91% were seen once. V is TRBV5-1 and J is TRBJ2-7, with 8 positions matching TRBD2. The origin of this receptor is a man aged 25 to 40 with acute or convalescent COVID-19. The sample taken for sequencing was peripheral blood. DNA of the CDR3: TGCGCCAGCAGCTTGAGCGGGAGTCCCCCCTACGAGCAGTACTTC. Amino acids: CASSLSGSPPYEQYF.